This passage covers 5 T cell receptor beta chains from one sample sequenced in a study of CD8 T cells in Susac syndrome. The RNA input was about 0.45 to 1 ug, and it was reverse transcribed with random hexamers. MiXCR, applied by TCRdb to the immunoSEQ multiplex PCR reads, yields one record per CDR3 protein. Altogether roughly 190,000 distinct CDR3 sequences are present, roughly 95% being singletons, with the ten largest covering around 0.11%. Sequenced sample: CD4+ T cells from PBMCs. These receptors were taken from a human donor in good health.

The J gene is TRBJ2-7, the V gene TRBV24-1; D is uncertain. In germline, CDR1 is KGHDR, CDR2 SFDVKD. The length of the CDR3 is 13 residues. The V end was cut by 3 bases, the J end by 4 bases, with 9 bases between. The CDR3 loop reads CATSDGPRYEQYF. For the CDR3, the DNA is TGTGCCACCAGTGATGGCCCCCGTTACGAGCAGTACTTC.

CDR3 in amino acids: CASSVEGQRSYTF. The CDR3 bases are TGTGCCAGCAGCGTCGAGGGACAGAGATCCTACACCTTC. The rearrangement joins TRBV7-3 to TRBJ1-2; 7 positions match TRBD1. This CDR3 comprises 13 residues. Germline V gene data show CDR1 as SGHTA and CDR2 as FQGTGA. Trimming removed 5 bases from V and 10 bases from J; junction bases left unmatched: 10.

The V and J genes are TRBV21-1 and TRBJ2-7; no check of the table's D call, TRBD1, against the DNA was made. TRBV21-1 is listed as a pseudogene. CDR3 length equals 14 residues. CDR3 protein: CASCRDRGPYEQYF. The CDR3 bases are TGTGCCAGCTGCCGGGACAGGGGACCCTACGAGCAGTACTTC.

The genes are TRBV2 and TRBJ2-7, with D unclear. Deletions cut 10 bases from V and 1 base from J, with 17 bases between. There are 14 residues in the CDR3. In germline, CDR1 is SNHLY, CDR2 FYNNEI. CDR3 bases: TGTGCCATCCTTAAGGACCACGGATCCTACGAGCAGTACTTC. Translation gives CAILKDHGSYEQYF.

The chain carries TRBV24-1 and TRBJ2-5, with 7 nucleotides matching TRBD2. J was trimmed by 2 bases and V by 3 bases; bases with no gene match: 8. The CDR3 totals 16 residues. Germline V CDR1 and CDR2: KGHDR, SFDVKD. CDR3 DNA sequence: TGTGCCACCAGTGATCCGAGTGAGGGAGGGCAAGAGACCCAGTACTTC. Translated: CATSDPSEGGQETQYF.